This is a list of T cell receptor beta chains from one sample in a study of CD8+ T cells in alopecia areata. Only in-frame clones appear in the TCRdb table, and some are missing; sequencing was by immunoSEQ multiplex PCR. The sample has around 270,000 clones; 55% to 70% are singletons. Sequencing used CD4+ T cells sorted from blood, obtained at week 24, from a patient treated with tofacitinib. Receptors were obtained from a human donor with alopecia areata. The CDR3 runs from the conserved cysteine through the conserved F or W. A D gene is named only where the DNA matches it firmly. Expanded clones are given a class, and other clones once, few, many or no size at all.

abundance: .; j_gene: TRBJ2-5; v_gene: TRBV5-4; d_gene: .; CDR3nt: TGTGCCAGCAGCAGAAACTCTCAGGCCCAGTACTTC; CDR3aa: CASSRNSQAQYF
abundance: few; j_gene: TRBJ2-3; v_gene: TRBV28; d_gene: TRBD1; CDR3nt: TGTGCCAGCCTAACCTCTGGGACAGACACAGATACGCAGTATTTT; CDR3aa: CASLTSGTDTDTQYF
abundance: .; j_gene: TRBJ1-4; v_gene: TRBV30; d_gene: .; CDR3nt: TGTGCCTGGAGGCGAAGCACTAATGAAAAACTGTTTTTT; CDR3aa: CAWRRSTNEKLFF
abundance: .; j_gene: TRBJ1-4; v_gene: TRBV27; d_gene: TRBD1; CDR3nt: TGTGCCAGCAGACAACTCGCGGGACAGGGCGCCCTTAATGAAAAACTGTTTTTT; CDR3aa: CASRQLAGQGALNEKLFF
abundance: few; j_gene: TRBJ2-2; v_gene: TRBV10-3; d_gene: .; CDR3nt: TGTGCCACCTCGAATGGGGGACGGACAACCGGGGAGCTGTTTTTT; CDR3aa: CATSNGGRTTGELFF
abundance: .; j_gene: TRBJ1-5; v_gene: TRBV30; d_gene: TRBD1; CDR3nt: TGTGCCTGGAGTACACCCGGGGACAGGGAGTTAGCTCAGCCCCAGCATTTT; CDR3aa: CAWSTPGDRELAQPQHF
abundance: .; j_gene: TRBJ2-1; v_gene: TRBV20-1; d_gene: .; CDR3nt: TGCAGTGCCCAAGTTATGCATGAGCAGTTCTTC; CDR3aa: CSAQVMHEQFF
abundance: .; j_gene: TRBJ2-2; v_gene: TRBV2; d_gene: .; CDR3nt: TGTGCCAGCACAATGGGGGAAACAGTCCTCACCGGGGAGCTGTTTTTT; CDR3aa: CASTMGETVLTGELFF
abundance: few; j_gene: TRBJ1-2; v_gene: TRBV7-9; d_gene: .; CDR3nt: TGTGCCAGCAGCTTGGCGACAGGCGTAAATAACTATGGCTACACCTTC; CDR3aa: CASSLATGVNNYGYTF
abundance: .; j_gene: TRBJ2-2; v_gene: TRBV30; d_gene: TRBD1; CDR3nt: TGTGCCTGGGCCCTCCGGGACAGGGTAACCGGGGAGCTGTTTTTT; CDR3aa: CAWALRDRVTGELFF
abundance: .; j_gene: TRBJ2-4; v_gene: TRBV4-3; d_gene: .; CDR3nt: TGCGCCAGCAGCCAAGATCTGTTGGGACTCCGGCTTGCTGACATTCAGTACTTC; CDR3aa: CASSQDLLGLRLADIQYF
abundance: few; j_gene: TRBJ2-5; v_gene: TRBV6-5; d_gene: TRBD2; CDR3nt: TGTGCCAGCGGGAGGGATGAGACCCAGTACTTC; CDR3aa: CASGRDETQYF
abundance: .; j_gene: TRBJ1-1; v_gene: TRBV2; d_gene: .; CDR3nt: TGTGCCAGCAGTGTAGACGGAGGCAACACTGAAGCTTTCTTT; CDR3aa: CASSVDGGNTEAFF
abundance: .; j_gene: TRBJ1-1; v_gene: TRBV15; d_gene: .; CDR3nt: TGTGCCACCAGCAGAGATGGCCTTGGTCGGAACACTGAAGCTTTCTTT; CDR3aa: CATSRDGLGRNTEAFF
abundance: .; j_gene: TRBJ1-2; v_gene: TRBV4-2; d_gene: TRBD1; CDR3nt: TGTGCCAGCAGCCAATTCGGACAGGGGAACTATGGCTACACCTTC; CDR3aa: CASSQFGQGNYGYTF
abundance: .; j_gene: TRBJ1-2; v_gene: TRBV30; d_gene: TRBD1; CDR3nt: TGTGCCTGGAGTACGGGACAGGGATACTACACCTTC; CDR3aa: CAWSTGQGYYTF
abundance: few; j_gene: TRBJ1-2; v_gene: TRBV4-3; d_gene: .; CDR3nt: TGCGCCAGCAGCCAAGAAGGCAGCTATGGCTACACCTTC; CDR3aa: CASSQEGSYGYTF
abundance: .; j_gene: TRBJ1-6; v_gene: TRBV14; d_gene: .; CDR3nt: TGTGCCAGCAGCCAAGATCTTTCCTATTCACCCCTCCACTTT; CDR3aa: CASSQDLSYSPLHF
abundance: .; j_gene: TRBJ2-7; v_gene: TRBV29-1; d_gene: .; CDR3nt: TGCAGCGCCCAATCGGGATCCGCCTACGAGCAGTACTTC; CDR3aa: CSAQSGSAYEQYF
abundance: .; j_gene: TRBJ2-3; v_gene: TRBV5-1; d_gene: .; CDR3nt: TGCGCCAGCAGCTTTCGAGAGGGCACAGATACGCAGTATTTT; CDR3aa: CASSFREGTDTQYF
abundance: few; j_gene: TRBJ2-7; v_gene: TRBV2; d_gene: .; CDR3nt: TGTGCCAGCAGAGGTGATTCCTACGAGCAGTACTTC; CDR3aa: CASRGDSYEQYF
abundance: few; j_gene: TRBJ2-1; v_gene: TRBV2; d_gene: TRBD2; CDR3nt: TGTGCCAGCAACCCCCGTAGCGGGGGGGCCCATGAGCAGTTCTTC; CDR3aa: CASNPRSGGAHEQFF
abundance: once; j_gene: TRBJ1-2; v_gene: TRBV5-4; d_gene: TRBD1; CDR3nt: TGTGCCAGCAGCCCTGACAGGGGGCATGGCTACACCTTC; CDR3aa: CASSPDRGHGYTF
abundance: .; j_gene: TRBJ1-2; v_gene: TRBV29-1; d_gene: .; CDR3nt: TGCAGCGTTGAGAAGAGGGCGGTCACCTTC; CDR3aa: CSVEKRAVTF
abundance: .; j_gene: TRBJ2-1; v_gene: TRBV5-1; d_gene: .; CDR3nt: TGCGCCAGCAGCCCAGGGTATCAAGGGGCGAATGAGCAGTTCTTC; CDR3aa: CASSPGYQGANEQFF
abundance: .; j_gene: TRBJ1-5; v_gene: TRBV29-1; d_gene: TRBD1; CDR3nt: TGCAGCGTTGGACAGGGGCCGTATCAGCCCCAGCATTTT; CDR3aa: CSVGQGPYQPQHF
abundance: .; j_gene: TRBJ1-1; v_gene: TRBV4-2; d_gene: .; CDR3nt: TGTGCCAGCAGCCAAGAGCGGGGCGTCACTGAAGCTTTCTTT; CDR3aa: CASSQERGVTEAFF
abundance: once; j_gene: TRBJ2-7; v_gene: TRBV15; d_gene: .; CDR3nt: TGTGCCACCAGCAGAGACCTGGGTTCCTACGAGCAGTACTTC; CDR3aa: CATSRDLGSYEQYF
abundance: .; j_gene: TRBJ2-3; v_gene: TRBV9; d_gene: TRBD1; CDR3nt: TGTGCCAGCAGCGCTTCCGGGACAGGGGCGCCGGATACGCAGTATTTT; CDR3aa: CASSASGTGAPDTQYF
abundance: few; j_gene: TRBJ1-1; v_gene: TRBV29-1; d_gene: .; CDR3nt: TGCAGCGTCGCCGGGACCTACGAATCTTTCTTT; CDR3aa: CSVAGTYESFF
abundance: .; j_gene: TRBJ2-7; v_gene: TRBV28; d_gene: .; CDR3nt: TGTGCCAGCAGTTCCTACAGGCTCTACGAGCAGTACTTC; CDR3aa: CASSSYRLYEQYF
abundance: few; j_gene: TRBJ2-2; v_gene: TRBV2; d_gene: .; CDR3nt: TGTGCCAGCAGGAGGGTAGGGGACACCGGGGAGCTGTTTTTT; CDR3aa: CASRRVGDTGELFF